Listed below are T cell receptor beta chains from one sample, sequenced in a study of blood T cell repertoires in COVID-19. Produced via immunoSEQ multiplex PCR; TCRdb's table is partial and in-frame only. The sample shows about 210,000 clones, 70% to 90% of them seen only once. The sequenced sample was peripheral blood. All receptors come from a woman in her 70s with acute or convalescent COVID-19. CDR3s include the opening cysteine and the closing phenylalanine or tryptophan. D genes are given only for firm matches. Clone size is not always given. Where it is, it says once, few, many or a class for expanded clones.

clone_size	j_call	d_call	v_call	cdr3_nt	cdr3_aa
.	TRBJ1-5	.	TRBV2	TGTGCCAGCAGTGAAGGCAGGGTTAGCAATCAGCCCCAGCATTTT	CASSEGRVSNQPQHF
.	TRBJ1-2	.	TRBV2	TGTGCCAGCAGTGGACCAGGGCGCGCTAGTGGCTACACCTTC	CASSGPGRASGYTF
.	TRBJ2-1	TRBD2	TRBV5-1	TGCGCCAGCAGCTTGGGTGTGACTAGCGGGATCGACCCTGAGCAGTTCTTC	CASSLGVTSGIDPEQFF
.	TRBJ2-5	.	TRBV29-1	TGCAGCGTTGGACAGGTACAAGAGACCCAGTACTTC	CSVGQVQETQYF
.	TRBJ1-1	.	TRBV9	TGTGCCAGCAGCGTAGGGGGACATGGGAACACTGAAGCTTTCTTT	CASSVGGHGNTEAFF
.	TRBJ2-7	TRBD2	TRBV7-2	TGTGCCAGCAGCTTAAGAGGTAGCGGGAGTCGTCGGGAGCAGTACTTC	CASSLRGSGSRREQYF
once	TRBJ1-3	TRBD1	TRBV5-7	TGTGCCAGCAGCTCGCCGGGACAGGGGGTGCCTTCCTCTGGAAACACCATATATTTT	CASSSPGQGVPSSGNTIYF
.	TRBJ2-5	TRBD2	TRBV3-1/TRBV3-2	TGTGCCAGCAGCCTTTCTAGCGGGAGTGGGGAGACCCAGTACTTC	CASSLSSGSGETQYF
.	TRBJ2-2	.	TRBV7-7	TGTGCTAGCAGCTCCGGAACAGGGAACACCGGGGAGCTGTTTTTT	CASSSGTGNTGELFF
.	TRBJ2-3	TRBD1	TRBV7-9	TGTGCCAGCAGCAGCGGGACAGGGGGAACAGATACGCAGTATTTT	CASSSGTGGTDTQYF
.	TRBJ1-5	.	TRBV24-1	TGTGCCACCAGTGTCAGGGAACAGCCCCAGCATTTT	CATSVREQPQHF
.	TRBJ1-2	TRBD1	TRBV9	TGTGCCAGCAGCTTTACCGGGACAGCGTCGGGTGGCTACACCTTC	CASSFTGTASGGYTF
.	TRBJ1-1	.	TRBV2	TGTGCCAGCAGTGCGCGACTGATGAACGCTGAAGCTTTCTTT	CASSARLMNAEAFF
.	TRBJ2-7	.	TRBV5-1	TGCGCCAGCAGCCTGAGGGCAGAGACCTACGAGCAGTACTTC	CASSLRAETYEQYF
.	TRBJ1-5	TRBD1	TRBV19	TGTGCCAGCTGTGGAAGACAGGGTTCGAATCAGCCCCAGCATTTT	CASCGRQGSNQPQHF
.	TRBJ1-2	.	TRBV6-1	TGTGCCAGCAGTGAAACCCGGAAGGGGGGCTACACCTTC	CASSETRKGGYTF
.	TRBJ2-7	.	TRBV27	TGTGCCAGCAGTGCTCGACAGGTCGGCGAGCAGTACTTC	CASSARQVGEQYF
.	TRBJ1-3	.	TRBV7-2	TGTGCCAGCAGCTTAGCCGGGATCCGCTCTGGAAACACCATATATTTT	CASSLAGIRSGNTIYF
.	TRBJ2-2	TRBD2	TRBV5-3	TGTGCCAGAAGCTCCGGGGTTAGCGGGGCCCTGCGGGAGCTGTTTTTT	CARSSGVSGALRELFF
.	TRBJ2-5	.	TRBV5-1	TGCGCCAGCACCTTGAGGGGTGAAAGGCCAGAGACCCAGTACTTC	CASTLRGERPETQYF